This T cell receptor beta chain was captured in a study of human T cells and chemical hapten exposure. At the level of the study: The sensitizing agent was 2% DPC, placed on approximately 2 cm by approximately 2 cm of upper inner arm skin. TCR yields per sample varied mostly from small pooled library volume differences.

Study observations and caveats: Against controls, expanded TCRs gave rise to significantly more large CDR3 similarity clusters.

On this clonotype itself: As yet, its antigen is unknown.

The germline gives CDR1 GTSNPN, CDR2 SVGIG (reference sequence). The J segment lost 8 bases and the V segment lost 0 bases, leaving 7 bases of the junction unmatched. The CDR3 has 15 residues. Within the library, unique molecular identifiers were attached to each individual cDNA molecule. MiXCR, run by TCRdb on the RACE reads, gives a single entry per CDR3 protein. The sample holds roughly 160,000 distinct CDR3 sequences; more than 14% are singletons and the top ten take 1.7%. Sample time point: patch test 1, 2 weeks after DPC sensitization. Indicated treatment: therapeutic diphenylcyclopropenone sensitization with weekly scalp DPC.

The TCR was taken from a woman in her thirties with alopecia areata. Some clones in this sample may be carry-over from other donors' samples. The chain couples TRBV30 to TRBJ1-4, with 9 bases lining up with TRBD1. The sample consisted of whole blood, taken in connection with sensitization to the hapten diphenylcyclopropenone (DPC). CDR3 in amino acids: CAWSVLGQGREKLFF. In nucleotides, the CDR3 is TGTGCCTGGAGTGTACTGGGACAGGGAAGGGAAAAACTGTTTTTT.